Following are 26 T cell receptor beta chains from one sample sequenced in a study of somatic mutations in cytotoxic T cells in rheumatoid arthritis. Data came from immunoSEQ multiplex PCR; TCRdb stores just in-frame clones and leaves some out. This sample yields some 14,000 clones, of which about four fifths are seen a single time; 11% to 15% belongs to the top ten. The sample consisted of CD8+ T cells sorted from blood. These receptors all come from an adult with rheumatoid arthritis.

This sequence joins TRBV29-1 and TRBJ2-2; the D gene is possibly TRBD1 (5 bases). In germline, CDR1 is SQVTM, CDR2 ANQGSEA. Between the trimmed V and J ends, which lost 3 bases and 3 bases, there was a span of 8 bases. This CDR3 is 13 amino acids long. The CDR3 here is CSVELGHTGELFF. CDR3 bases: TGCAGCGTTGAGTTGGGGCACACCGGGGAGCTGTTTTTT.

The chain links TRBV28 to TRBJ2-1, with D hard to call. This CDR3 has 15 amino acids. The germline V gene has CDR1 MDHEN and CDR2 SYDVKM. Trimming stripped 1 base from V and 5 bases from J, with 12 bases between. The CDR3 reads CASSLSGRAHNEQFF. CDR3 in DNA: TGTGCCAGCAGTTTATCGGGTAGGGCCCACAATGAGCAGTTCTTC.

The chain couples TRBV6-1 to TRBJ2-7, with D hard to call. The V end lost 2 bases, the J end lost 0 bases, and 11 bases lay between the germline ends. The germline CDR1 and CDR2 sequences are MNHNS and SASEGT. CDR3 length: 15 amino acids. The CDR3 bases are TGTGCCAGCAGTGAACTCGCATTGAGCTCCTACGAGCAGTACTTC. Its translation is CASSELALSSYEQYF.

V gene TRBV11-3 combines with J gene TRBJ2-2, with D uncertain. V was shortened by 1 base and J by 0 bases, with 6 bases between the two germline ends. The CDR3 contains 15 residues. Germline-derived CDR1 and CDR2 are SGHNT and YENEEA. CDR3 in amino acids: CASSLGRANTGELFF. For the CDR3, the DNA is TGTGCCAGCAGCTTAGGTCGGGCGAACACCGGGGAGCTGTTTTTT.

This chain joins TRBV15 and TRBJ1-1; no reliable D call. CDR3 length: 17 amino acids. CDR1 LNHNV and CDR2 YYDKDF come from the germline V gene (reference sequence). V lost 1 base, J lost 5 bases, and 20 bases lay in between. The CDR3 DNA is TGTGCCACCAGCAGAGTAGGCTTCCTCGAGGGAGAGACTGAAGCTTTCTTT. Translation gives CATSRVGFLEGETEAFF.

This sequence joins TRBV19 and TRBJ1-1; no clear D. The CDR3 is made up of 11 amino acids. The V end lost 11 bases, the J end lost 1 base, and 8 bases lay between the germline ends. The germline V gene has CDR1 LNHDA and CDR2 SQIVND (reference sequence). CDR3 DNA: TGTGCCTCCGGCTGGAACACTGAAGCTTTCTTT. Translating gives CASGWNTEAFF.

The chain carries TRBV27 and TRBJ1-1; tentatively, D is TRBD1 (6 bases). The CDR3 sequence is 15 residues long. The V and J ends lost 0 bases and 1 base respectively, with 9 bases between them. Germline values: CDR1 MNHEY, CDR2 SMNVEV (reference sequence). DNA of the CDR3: TGTGCCAGCAGTTTATCGGCGGGACAGAACACTGAAGCTTTCTTT. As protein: CASSLSAGQNTEAFF.

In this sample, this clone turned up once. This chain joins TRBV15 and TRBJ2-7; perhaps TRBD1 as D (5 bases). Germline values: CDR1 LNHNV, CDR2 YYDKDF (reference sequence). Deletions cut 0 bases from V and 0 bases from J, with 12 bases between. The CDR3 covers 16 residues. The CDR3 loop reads CATSRDLPDNSYEQYF. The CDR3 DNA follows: TGTGCCACCAGCAGAGATCTACCGGACAACTCCTACGAGCAGTACTTC.

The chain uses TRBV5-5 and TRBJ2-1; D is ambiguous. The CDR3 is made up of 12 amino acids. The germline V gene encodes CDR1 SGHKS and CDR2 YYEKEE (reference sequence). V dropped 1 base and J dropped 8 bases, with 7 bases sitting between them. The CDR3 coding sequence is TGTGCCAGCAGCTTGATAGGCCATGAGCAGTTCTTC. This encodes CASSLIGHEQFF.

CDR3 sequence (DNA): TGTGCCAGCAGCTGGGGGGGGTACTACGAGCAGTACTTC. Amino acid sequence: CASSWGGYYEQYF. The chain uses TRBV5-6 and TRBJ2-7; 7 bases align to TRBD2. The V segment lost 3 bases and the J segment 3 bases; nucleotides outside the gene matches: 3. The CDR3 has 13 amino acids. Germline V gene data show CDR1 as SGHDT and CDR2 as YYEEEE.

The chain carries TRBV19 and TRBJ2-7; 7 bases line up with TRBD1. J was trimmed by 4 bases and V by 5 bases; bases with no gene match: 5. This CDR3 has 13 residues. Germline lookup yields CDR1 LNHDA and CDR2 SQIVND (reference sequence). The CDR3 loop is CASSAYRGYEQYF. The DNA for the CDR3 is TGTGCCAGTAGTGCCTACAGGGGATACGAGCAGTACTTC.

The CDR3 sequence: CSVVPGGYEQYF. CDR3 coding DNA: TGCAGCGTTGTCCCAGGGGGTTACGAGCAGTACTTC. V usage is TRBV29-1 and J usage is TRBJ2-5, with 7 bases identical to TRBD1. The closer fit of TRBJ2-7 to the DNA end suggests the J call may be wrong. Germline values: CDR1 SQVTM, CDR2 ANQGSEA. This CDR3 contains 12 residues.

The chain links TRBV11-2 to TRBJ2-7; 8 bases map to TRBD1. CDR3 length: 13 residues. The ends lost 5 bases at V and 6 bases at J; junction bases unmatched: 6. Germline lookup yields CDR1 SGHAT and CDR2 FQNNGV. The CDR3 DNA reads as TGTGCCAGCAGCGTTGGACAGGGTTTCGAGCAGTACTTC. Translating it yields CASSVGQGFEQYF.

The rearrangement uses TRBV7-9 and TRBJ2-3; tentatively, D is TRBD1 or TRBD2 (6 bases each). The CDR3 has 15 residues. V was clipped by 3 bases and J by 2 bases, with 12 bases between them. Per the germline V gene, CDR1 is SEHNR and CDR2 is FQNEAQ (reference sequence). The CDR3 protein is CASSFLPGATDTQYF. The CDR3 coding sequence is TGTGCCAGCAGCTTTCTTCCGGGGGCCACAGATACGCAGTATTTT.

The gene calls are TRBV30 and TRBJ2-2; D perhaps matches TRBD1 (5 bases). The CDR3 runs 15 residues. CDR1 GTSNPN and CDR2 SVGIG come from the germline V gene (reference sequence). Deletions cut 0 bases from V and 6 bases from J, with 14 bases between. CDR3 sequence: CAWSVLRQGPGELFF. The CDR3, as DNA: TGTGCCTGGAGTGTATTGCGGCAGGGCCCCGGGGAGCTGTTTTTT.

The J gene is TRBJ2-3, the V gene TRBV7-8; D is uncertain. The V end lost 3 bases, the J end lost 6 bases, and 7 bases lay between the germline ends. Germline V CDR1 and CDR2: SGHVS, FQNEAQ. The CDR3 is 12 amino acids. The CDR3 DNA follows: TGTGCCAGCAGCTTCGATCTTGATACGCAGTATTTT. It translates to CASSFDLDTQYF.

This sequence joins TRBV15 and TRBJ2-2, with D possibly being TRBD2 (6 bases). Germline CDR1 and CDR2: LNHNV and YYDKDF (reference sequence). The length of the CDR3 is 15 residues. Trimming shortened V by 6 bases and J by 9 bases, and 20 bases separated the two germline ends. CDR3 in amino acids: CATSNRDLPPRELFF. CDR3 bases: TGTGCCACCAGTAACCGGGACTTACCACCCAGGGAGCTGTTTTTT.

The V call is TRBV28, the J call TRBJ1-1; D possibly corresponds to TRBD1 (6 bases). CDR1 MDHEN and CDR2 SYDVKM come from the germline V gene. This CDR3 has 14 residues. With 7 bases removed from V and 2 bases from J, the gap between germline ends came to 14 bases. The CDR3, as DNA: TGTGCCAGCATTCCCAGGGGTGAAAACACTGAAGCTTTCTTT. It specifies CASIPRGENTEAFF.

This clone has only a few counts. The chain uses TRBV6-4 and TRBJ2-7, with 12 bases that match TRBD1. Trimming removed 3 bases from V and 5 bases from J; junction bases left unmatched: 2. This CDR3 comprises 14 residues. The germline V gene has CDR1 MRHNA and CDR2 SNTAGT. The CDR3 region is CASSEGQGAHEQYF. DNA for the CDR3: TGTGCCAGCAGTGAGGGACAGGGGGCCCACGAGCAGTACTTC.

The CDR3 loop is CASSLYRANQETQYF. CDR3 coding DNA: TGTGCCAGCAGCTTATATAGAGCGAACCAAGAGACCCAGTACTTC. The rearrangement uses TRBV11-2 and TRBJ2-5; no reliable D call. The CDR3 loop spans 15 amino acids. Germline V CDR1 and CDR2: SGHAT, FQNNGV. Trimming shortened V by 2 bases and J by 0 bases, and 10 bases separated the two germline ends.

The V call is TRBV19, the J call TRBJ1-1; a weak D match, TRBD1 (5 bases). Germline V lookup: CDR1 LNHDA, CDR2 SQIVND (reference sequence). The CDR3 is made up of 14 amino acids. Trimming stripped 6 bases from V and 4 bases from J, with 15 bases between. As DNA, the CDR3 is TGTGCCAGTAGGGACCGCGTGGGGGGCACTGAAGCTTTCTTT. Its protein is CASRDRVGGTEAFF. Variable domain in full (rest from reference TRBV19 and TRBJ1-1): DGGITQSPKYLFRKEGQNVTLSCEQNLNHDAMYWYRQDPGQGLRLIYYSQIVNDFQKGDIAEGYSVSREKKESFPLTVTSAQKNPTAFYLCASRDRVGGTEAFFGQGTRLTVV.

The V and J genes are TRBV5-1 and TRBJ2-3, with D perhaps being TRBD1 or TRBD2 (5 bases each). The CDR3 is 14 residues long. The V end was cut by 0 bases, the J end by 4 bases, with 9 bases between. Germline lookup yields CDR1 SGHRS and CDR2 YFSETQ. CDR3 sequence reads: CASSLGGTADTQYF. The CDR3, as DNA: TGCGCCAGCAGCTTGGGGGGGACGGCAGATACGCAGTATTTT.

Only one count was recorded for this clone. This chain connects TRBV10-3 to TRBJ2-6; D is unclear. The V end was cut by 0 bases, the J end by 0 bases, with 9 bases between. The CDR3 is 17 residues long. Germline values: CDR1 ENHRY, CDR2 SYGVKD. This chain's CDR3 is CAISESGSSSGANVLTF. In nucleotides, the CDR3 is TGTGCCATCAGTGAGTCGGGCTCTTCCTCTGGGGCCAACGTCCTGACTTTC.

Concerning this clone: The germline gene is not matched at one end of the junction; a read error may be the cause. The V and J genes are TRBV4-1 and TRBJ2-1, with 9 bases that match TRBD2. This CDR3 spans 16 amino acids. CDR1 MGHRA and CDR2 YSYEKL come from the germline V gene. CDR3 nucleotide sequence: TGCGCCAGCAGTCAAGGAACCGGGACTAGCTGGAATGAGCAGTTCTTC. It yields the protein CASSQGTGTSWNEQFF.

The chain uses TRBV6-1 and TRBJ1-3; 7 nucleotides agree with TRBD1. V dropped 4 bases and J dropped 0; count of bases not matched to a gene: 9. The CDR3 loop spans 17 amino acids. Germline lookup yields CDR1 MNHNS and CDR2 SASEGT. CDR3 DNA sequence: TGTGCCAGCAGTGTCGCCAAACAGGGGTACTCTGGAAACACCATATATTTT. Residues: CASSVAKQGYSGNTIYF.

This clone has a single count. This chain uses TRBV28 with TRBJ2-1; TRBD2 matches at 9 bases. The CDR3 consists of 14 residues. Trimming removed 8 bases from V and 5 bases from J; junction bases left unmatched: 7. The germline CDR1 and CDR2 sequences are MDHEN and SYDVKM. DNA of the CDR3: TGTGCCAGCGACGGTGCGGGAGGGGACAATGAGCAGTTCTTC. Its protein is CASDGAGGDNEQFF.